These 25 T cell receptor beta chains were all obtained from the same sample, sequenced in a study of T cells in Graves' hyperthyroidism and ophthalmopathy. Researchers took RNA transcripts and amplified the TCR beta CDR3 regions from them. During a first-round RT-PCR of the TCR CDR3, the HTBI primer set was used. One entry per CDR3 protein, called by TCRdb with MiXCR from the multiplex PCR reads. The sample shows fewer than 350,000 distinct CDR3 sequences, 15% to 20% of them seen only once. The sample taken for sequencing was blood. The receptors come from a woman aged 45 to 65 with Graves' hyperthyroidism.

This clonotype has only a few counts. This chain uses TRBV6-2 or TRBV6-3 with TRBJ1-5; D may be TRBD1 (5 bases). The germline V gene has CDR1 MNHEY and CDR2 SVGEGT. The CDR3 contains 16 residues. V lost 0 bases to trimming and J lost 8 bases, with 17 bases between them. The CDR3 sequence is CASSYSKSGAAEPQHF. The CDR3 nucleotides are TGTGCCAGCAGTTACTCGAAATCCGGGGCGGCGGAGCCCCAGCATTTT.

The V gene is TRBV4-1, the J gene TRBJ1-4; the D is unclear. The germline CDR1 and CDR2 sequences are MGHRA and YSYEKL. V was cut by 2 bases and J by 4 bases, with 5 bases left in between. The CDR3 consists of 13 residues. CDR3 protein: CASSQRFNEKLFF. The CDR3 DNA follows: TGCGCCAGCAGCCAAAGGTTTAATGAAAAACTGTTTTTT.

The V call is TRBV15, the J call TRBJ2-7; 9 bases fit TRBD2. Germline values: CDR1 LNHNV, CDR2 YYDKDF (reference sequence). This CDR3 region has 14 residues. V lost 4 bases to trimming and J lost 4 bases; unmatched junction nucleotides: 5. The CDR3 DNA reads TGTGCCACCAGCAATCGCGGGAGGGCATACGAGCAGTACTTC. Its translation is CATSNRGRAYEQYF.

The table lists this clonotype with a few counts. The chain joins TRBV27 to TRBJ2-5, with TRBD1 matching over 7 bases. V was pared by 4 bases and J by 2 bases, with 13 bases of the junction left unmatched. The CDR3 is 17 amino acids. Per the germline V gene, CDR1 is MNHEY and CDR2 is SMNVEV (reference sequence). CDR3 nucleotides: TGTGCCAGCAGTTCTATCTACCCGCCGGGACAGCAAGAGACCCAGTACTTC. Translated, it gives CASSSIYPPGQQETQYF.

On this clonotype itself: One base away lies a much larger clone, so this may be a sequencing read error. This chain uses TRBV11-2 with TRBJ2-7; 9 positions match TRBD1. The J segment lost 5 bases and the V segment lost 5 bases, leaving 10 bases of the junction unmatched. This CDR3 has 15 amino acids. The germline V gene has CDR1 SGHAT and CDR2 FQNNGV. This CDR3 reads CASSAGTGNHDEQYV. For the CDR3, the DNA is TGTGCCAGCAGCGCCGGGACAGGGAATCACGACGAGCAGTACGTC.

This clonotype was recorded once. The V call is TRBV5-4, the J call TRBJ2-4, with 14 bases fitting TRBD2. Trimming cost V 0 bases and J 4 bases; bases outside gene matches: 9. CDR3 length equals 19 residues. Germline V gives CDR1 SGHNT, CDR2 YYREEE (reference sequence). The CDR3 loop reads CASSLGSTSGGAGKNIQYF. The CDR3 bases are TGTGCCAGCAGCTTGGGTTCGACTAGCGGGGGGGCGGGGAAAAACATTCAGTACTTC.

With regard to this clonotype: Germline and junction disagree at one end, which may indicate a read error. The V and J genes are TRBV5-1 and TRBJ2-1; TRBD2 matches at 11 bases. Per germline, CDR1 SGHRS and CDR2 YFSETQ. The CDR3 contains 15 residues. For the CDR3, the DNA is TGTGCCAGCAGCTTTGTAGCGGGAGGGTACAATGAGCAGTTCTTC. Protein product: CASSFVAGGYNEQFF.

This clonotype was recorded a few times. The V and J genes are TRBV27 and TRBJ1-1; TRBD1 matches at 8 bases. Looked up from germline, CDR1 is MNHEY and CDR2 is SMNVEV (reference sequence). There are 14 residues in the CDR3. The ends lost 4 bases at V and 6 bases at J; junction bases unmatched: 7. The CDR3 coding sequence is TGTGCCAGCAGTTCTGCAGGGGGCCTGGCTGAAGCTTTCTTT. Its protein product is CASSSAGGLAEAFF.

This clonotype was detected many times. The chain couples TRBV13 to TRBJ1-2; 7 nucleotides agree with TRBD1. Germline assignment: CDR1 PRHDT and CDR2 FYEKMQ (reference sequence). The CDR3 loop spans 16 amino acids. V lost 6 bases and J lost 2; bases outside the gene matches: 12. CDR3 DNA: TGTGCCAGCAGGTACAACCATGCGGGACAGAACTATGGCTACACCTTC. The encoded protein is CASRYNHAGQNYGYTF.

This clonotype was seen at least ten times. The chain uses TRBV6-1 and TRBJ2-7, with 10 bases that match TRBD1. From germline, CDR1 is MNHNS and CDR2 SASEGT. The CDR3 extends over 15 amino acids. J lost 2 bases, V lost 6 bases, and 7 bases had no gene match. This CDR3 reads CASSYGQGGTYEQYF. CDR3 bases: TGTGCCAGCAGCTACGGACAGGGGGGTACCTACGAGCAGTACTTC.

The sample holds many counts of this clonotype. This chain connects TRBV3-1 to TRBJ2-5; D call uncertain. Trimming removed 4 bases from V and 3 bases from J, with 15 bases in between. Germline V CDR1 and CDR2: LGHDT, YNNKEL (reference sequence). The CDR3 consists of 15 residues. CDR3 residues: CASSRSERSEETQYF. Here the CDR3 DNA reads TGTGCCAGCAGCCGCAGTGAAAGATCGGAAGAGACCCAGTACTTC.

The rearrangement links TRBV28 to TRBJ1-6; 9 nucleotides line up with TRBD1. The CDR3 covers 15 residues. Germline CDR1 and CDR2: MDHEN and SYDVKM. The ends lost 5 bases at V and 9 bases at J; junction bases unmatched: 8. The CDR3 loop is CASSHSGTGLSPLHF. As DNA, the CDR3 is TGTGCCAGCAGTCACTCCGGGACAGGGCTTTCACCCCTCCACTTT.

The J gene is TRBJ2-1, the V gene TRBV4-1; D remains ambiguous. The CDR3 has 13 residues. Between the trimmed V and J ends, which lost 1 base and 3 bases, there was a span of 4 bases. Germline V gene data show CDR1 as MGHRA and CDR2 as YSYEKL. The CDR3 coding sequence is TGCGCCAGCAGCCAAGTCATCTACAATGAGCAGTTCTTC. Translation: CASSQVIYNEQFF.

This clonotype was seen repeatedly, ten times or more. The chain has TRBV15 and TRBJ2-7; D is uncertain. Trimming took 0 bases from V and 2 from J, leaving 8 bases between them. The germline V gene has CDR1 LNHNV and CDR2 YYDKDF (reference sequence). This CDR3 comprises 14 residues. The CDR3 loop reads CATSRDPSTYEQYF. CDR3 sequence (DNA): TGTGCCACCAGCAGAGATCCGAGCACCTACGAGCAGTACTTC.

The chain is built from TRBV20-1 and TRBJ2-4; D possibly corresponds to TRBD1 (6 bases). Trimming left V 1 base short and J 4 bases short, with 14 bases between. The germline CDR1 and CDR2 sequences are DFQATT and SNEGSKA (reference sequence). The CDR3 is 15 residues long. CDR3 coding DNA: TGCAGTGCTAGAGGAGGAACAGGGAGTAAAAACATTCAGTACTTC. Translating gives CSARGGTGSKNIQYF.

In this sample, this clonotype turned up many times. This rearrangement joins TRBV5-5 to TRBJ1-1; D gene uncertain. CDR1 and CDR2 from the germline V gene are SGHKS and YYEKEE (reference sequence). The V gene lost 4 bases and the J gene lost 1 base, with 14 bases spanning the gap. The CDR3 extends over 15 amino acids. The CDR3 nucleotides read TGTGCCAGCAGCGCACCCCACGGAGGGAACACTGAAGCTTTCTTT. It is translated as CASSAPHGGNTEAFF.

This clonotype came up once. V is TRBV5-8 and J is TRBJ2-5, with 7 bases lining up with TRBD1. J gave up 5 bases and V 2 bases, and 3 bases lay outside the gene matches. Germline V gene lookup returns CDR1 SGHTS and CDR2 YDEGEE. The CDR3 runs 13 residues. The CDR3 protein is CASSFRGSETQYF. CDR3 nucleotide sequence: TGTGCCAGCAGCTTCAGGGGGTCGGAGACCCAGTACTTC.

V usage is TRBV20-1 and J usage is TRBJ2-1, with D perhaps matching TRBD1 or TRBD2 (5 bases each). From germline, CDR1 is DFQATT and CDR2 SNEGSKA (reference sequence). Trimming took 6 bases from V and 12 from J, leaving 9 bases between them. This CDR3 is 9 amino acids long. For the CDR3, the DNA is TGCAGTGCCAGGGACCCGCAGTTCTTC. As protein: CSARDPQFF.

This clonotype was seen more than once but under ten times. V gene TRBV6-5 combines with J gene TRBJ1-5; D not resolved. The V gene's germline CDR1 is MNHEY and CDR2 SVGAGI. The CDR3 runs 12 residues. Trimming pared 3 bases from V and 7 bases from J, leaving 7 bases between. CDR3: CASSYLFQPQHF. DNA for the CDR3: TGTGCCAGCAGTTATTTATTCCAGCCCCAGCATTTT.

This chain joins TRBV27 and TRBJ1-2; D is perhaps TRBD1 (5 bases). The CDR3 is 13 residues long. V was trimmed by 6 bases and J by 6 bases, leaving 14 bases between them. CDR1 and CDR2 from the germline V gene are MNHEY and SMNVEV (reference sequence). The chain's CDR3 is CASSLSRVDGYTF. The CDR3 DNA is TGTGCCAGCAGCCTGAGCAGGGTCGATGGCTACACCTTC.

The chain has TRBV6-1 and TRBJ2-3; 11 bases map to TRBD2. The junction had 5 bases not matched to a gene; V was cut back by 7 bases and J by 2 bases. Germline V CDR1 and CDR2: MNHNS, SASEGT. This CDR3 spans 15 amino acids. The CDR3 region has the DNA TGTGCCAGCATGGGGACTAGCGGTAACACAGATACGCAGTATTTT. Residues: CASMGTSGNTDTQYF.

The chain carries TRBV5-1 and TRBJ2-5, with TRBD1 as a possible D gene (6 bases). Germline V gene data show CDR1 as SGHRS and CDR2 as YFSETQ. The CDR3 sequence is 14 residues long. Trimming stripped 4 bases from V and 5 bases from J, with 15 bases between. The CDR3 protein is CASSVPTGPETQYF. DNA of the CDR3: TGCGCCAGCAGCGTTCCGACAGGCCCGGAGACCCAGTACTTC.

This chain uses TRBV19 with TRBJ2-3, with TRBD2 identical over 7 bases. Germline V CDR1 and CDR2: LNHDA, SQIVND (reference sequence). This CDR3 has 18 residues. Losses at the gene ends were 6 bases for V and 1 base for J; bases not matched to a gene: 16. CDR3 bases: TGTGCCAGTAGCGTAAAGCCTCCTACTAGCGTCCGCACAGATACGCAGTATTTT. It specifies CASSVKPPTSVRTDTQYF.

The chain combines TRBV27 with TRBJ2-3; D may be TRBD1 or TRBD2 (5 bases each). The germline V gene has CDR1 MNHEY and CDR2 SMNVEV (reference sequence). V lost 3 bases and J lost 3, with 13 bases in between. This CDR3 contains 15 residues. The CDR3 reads CASSLRGSDTDTQYF. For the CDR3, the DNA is TGTGCCAGCAGTTTGAGGGGTAGCGATACAGATACGCAGTATTTT.

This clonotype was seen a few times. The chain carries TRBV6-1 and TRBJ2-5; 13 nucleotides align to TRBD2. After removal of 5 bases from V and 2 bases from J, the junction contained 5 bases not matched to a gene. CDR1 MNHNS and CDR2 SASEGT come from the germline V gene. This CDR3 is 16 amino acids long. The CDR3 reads CASSTTLAGGQETQYF. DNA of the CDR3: TGTGCCAGCAGTACGACACTAGCGGGGGGGCAAGAGACCCAGTACTTC.